This T cell receptor (beta chain) was captured in a study of cytomegalovirus exposure and HLA in healthy donors. Study observations and caveats: Cytomegalovirus status, reportedly, was diagnosed with high specificity and sensitivity by the classifier.

The PCR used 60 Vbeta and 13 Jbeta primers. Produced via immunoSEQ multiplex PCR; TCRdb's table is partial and in-frame only. The sample has about 140,000 clones; 73% are singletons. Donors likely had unrecorded immune exposures despite being nominally healthy when sampled. A remark on this clone: Its antigen is undetermined.

Germline V gene data show CDR1 as SGHRS and CDR2 as YFSETQ. This CDR3 has 15 amino acids. The trim removed 3 bases at V and 3 bases at J, leaving 6 bases unmatched. The sequencing input was PBMCs. J is TRBJ2-3 and V is TRBV5-1; 8 nucleotides agree with TRBD1. The source is a human donor in good health. The CDR3 region is CASSSRTGKTDTQYF. Here the CDR3 DNA reads TGCGCCAGCAGCTCCCGGACAGGGAAAACAGATACGCAGTATTTT. Complete variable domain (other parts from reference TRBV5-1 and TRBJ2-3): KAGVTQTPRYLIKTRGQQVTLSCSPISGHRSVSWYQQTPGQGLQFLFEYFSETQRNKGNFPGRFSGRQFSNSRSEMNVSTLELGDSALYLCASSSRTGKTDTQYFGPGTRLTVL.